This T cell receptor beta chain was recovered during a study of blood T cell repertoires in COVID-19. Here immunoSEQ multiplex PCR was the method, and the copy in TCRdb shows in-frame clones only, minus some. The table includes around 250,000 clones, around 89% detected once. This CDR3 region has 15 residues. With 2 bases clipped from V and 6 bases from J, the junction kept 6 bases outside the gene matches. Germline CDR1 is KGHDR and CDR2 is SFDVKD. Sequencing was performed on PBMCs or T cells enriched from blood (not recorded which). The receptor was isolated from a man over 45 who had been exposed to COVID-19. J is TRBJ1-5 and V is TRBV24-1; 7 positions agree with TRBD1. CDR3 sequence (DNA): TGTGCCACCAGTGATTCAAGACAGGGCTCTCAGCCCCAGCATTTT. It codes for CATSDSRQGSQPQHF.